This is a list of T cell receptor beta chains from one sample in a study of blood T cell repertoires in COVID-19. The protocol was immunoSEQ multiplex PCR, while the TCRdb copy is restricted to in-frame clones and leaves out a portion. The top ten hold 2% to 2.5% of the sample, which has approximately 260,000 clones, 88% seen once. The sample taken for sequencing was peripheral blood. These TCRs come from a woman aged 40 to 49 who had recovered from COVID-19. The CDR3 runs from the conserved cysteine through the conserved F or W. The order of the fields is J gene, D gene, V gene, clone size, CDR3 length, CDR3 DNA, CDR3 protein. D genes are given only for firm matches. The listing skips clone size in some rows; elsewhere it reads once, few, many or a size class.

J: TRBJ2-5; D: TRBD2; V: TRBV24-1; size: NA; length: 18; DNA: TGTGCCACCAGTGACTCGGGACTAGCGGAGCAGCTGCAAGAGACCCAGTACTTC; CDR3: CATSDSGLAEQLQETQYF
J: TRBJ2-1; D: TRBD2; V: TRBV7-2; size: once; length: 16; DNA: TGTGCCAGCAGCTTAGAATTGACTAGCGGGAGTGGTGAGCAGTTCTTC; CDR3: CASSLELTSGSGEQFF
J: TRBJ2-2; D: TRBD2; V: TRBV10-3; size: NA; length: 16; DNA: TGTGCCATCAGAAAAAAGCGGGAGTCGAACACCGGGGAGCTGTTTTTT; CDR3: CAIRKKRESNTGELFF
J: TRBJ1-5; D: NA; V: TRBV12-3/TRBV12-4; size: NA; length: 11; DNA: TGTGCCAGCAGTTACGGAGGGCCCCAGCATTTT; CDR3: CASSYGGPQHF
J: TRBJ2-5; D: TRBD2; V: TRBV3-1/TRBV3-2; size: NA; length: 14; DNA: TGTGCCAGCAGCCATTTAGCGGGGGGAGAGACCCAGTACTTC; CDR3: CASSHLAGGETQYF
J: TRBJ1-6; D: NA; V: TRBV7-8; size: few; length: 14; DNA: TGTGCCAGCAGCTTATTGGGCAGAGATATACCCCTCCACTTT; CDR3: CASSLLGRDIPLHF
J: TRBJ1-2; D: TRBD1; V: TRBV12-3/TRBV12-4; size: once; length: 13; DNA: TGTGCCAGCAGTCCACGGACAGGGGTAGGCTACACCTTC; CDR3: CASSPRTGVGYTF
J: TRBJ1-5; D: NA; V: TRBV30; size: NA; length: 15; DNA: TGTGCCTGGAGTGTAGGAAGGGGGTTCAATCAGCCCCAGCATTTT; CDR3: CAWSVGRGFNQPQHF
J: TRBJ2-1; D: TRBD2; V: TRBV4-3; size: NA; length: 17; DNA: TGCGCCAGCAGCCAAGATTCGGGGCTAGCGGGATACAATGAGCAGTTCTTC; CDR3: CASSQDSGLAGYNEQFF
J: TRBJ1-5; D: NA; V: TRBV28; size: NA; length: 13; DNA: TGTGCCAGCAGGGGCCCGGTTCCTCAGCCCCAGCATTTT; CDR3: CASRGPVPQPQHF
J: TRBJ2-7; D: NA; V: TRBV6-2/TRBV6-3; size: NA; length: 14; DNA: TGTGCCAGCAGTTCCCAGGGGTCTTTCTACGAGCAGTACTTC; CDR3: CASSSQGSFYEQYF
J: TRBJ2-3; D: NA; V: TRBV18; size: NA; length: 15; DNA: TGTGCCAGCTCACCATTCCAGGCAGGCACAGATACGCAGTATTTT; CDR3: CASSPFQAGTDTQYF
J: TRBJ2-7; D: TRBD2; V: TRBV30; size: once; length: 15; DNA: TGTGCCTGGAGTCCAGGACTAGCGGGGGGCTACGAGCAGTACTTC; CDR3: CAWSPGLAGGYEQYF
J: TRBJ1-2; D: TRBD1; V: TRBV6-5; size: NA; length: 14; DNA: TGTGCCAGCTCTAGACAGGGACCACAGTCGGGCTACACCTTC; CDR3: CASSRQGPQSGYTF
J: TRBJ2-5; D: TRBD1; V: TRBV7-9; size: NA; length: 15; DNA: TGTGCCAGCAGCGACCTCTGGACAGGGCAAGAGACCCAGTACTTC; CDR3: CASSDLWTGQETQYF
J: TRBJ2-7; D: TRBD1; V: TRBV11-1; size: NA; length: 13; DNA: TGTGCCAGCAGCTTCCGGGACAGGGCGGAGCAGTACTTC; CDR3: CASSFRDRAEQYF
J: TRBJ2-7; D: TRBD1; V: TRBV14; size: few; length: 12; DNA: TGTGCCAGCAGCCAGACAGGGTACGAGCAGTACTTC; CDR3: CASSQTGYEQYF
J: TRBJ2-1; D: NA; V: TRBV10-3; size: once; length: 14; DNA: TGTGCCATCAGTGACTTCAGCTCCTACAATGAGCAGTTCTTC; CDR3: CAISDFSSYNEQFF